This T cell receptor (beta chain) comes out of a study of blood T cell repertoires in COVID-19 (dated by TCRdb to 2018 to 2020). A note on the overall study: Collaborator samples came from the United States, Italy and Spain and covered acute and convalescent phases of COVID-19. The material from the prospective study consisted of cDNA or gDNA derived from T cells, B-cell-depleted T cells, or PBMCs. Subjects who had been exposed to COVID-19, were actively infected with it, or had recovered from it provided the deeply sampled blood TCRbeta repertoires that made up the dataset. The repertoires were released in a freely available public database meant as a resource for research on the immune response to SARS-CoV-2. Samples were obtained from the ongoing ImmuneRACE study (first 160 participants) and from about 1,300 subjects provided by 6 global collaborators. The sample metadata nearly always contained a de-identified subject ID, COVID-19 status, age in years and sex. HLA class I and class II types, where available, came from metadata supplied by the sample provider rather than from assay-based typing.

Each collaborating institution followed its own protocols to collect whole blood in K2EDTA tubes. For TCRbeta analysis, collaborators shipped samples as frozen whole blood, isolated PBMCs, or DNA extracted from either of those sample types. Overall study outcomes, separate from this receptor: The amount of clinical and demographic metadata varied by source and participant and was provided uncurated.

Regarding this clone: It lacks a known antigen. Base quality data are lacking; no much larger clone is found one base away.

TCRbeta CDR3 regions were amplified from genomic DNA using the immunoSEQ Assay, a bias-controlled multiplex PCR. The authors' analysis ran thus. The number of nucleated cells in each sample was estimated from the amplification of reference gene primers within the assay. To quantify the absolute abundance of each unique TCRbeta CDR3 rearrangement, sequence reads were collapsed and filtered. For each sample, productive Simpson clonality was calculated by taking the square root of Simpson's diversity index across productive rearrangements. TCRdb mirrors the immuneACCESS table, restricted to in-frame sequences. Some clones are absent from its copies; in checked studies, under half trace to an unresolved V gene, and the reason for the others is unknown. The DNA was the basis for D and trimming; V, J and clone size are from that table. A total of some 120,000 clones appear in this sample, around 83% of them only once. The ten top clones hold roughly 12% of the sample.

V is shortened by 7 bases, J by 2 bases, and the region joining them spans 19 bases. Via the germline V gene, CDR1 is MDHEN and CDR2 SYDVKM. Measured from the cysteine to the phenylalanine, the CDR3 is 16 residues long. Only the CDR3 portion is preserved as DNA: 48 bases, with reading frame beginning at the first base. Specimen: peripheral blood. This clonotype originated in a man aged 60 to 75 with acute or convalescent COVID-19. The rearrangement combines TRBV28 with TRBJ2-3, and possibly TRBD2, on 6 matching bases. The CDR3 region reads CASTHRGRSDTDTQYF. The base sequence is TGTGCCAGCACCCACCGGGGGAGGTCAGACACAGATACGCAGTATTTT. When the CDR3 is completed using the reference TRBV28 and TRBJ2-3 genes on either side, the full variable domain is DVKVTQSSRYLVKRTGEKVFLECVQDMDHENMFWYRQDPGLGLRLIYFSYDVKMKEKGDIPEGYSVSREKKERFSLILESASTNQTSMYLCASTHRGRSDTDTQYFGPGTRLTVL.